This T cell receptor (beta chain) was found in a study of shared clonotypes between healthy human individuals. Looking at the study overall: For every donor, three CD4 naive, three CD4 memory, two CD8 naive and one CD8 memory plates were used. Findings of the study overall: Donor clonotype sharing was expected to depend on sequencing depth. What naive subsets generally showed was a larger estimated richness than memory subsets showed. Despite large depth, sorted-subset datasets appeared incompletely sequenced.

The table came from immunoSEQ multiplex PCR; TCRdb's copy has only in-frame clones and leaves some out. The sample records fewer than 400,000 clones, about 74% being singletons. This clone was counted once. Its antigen is still unknown. CDR3 length: 15 residues. The germline V gene has CDR1 SGHVS and CDR2 FQNEAQ. Between the trimmed V and J ends, which lost 0 bases and 5 bases, there was a span of 13 bases. The chain combines TRBV7-8 with TRBJ2-5; a possible D gene is TRBD2 (6 bases). Material: memory CD4+ T cells sorted from blood. Described subset: CD45RA-negative fraction. This sequence originates from a man aged 25 to 40 in good health. The CDR3 loop is CASSLAGGQGETQYF. CDR3 nucleotides: TGTGCCAGCAGCTTAGCGGGGGGTCAGGGCGAGACCCAGTACTTC.